The entry below describes one T cell receptor (beta chain). This record belongs to a study of blood T cell repertoires in COVID-19. Study at large: Spain, Italy and the United States supplied samples that represented acute and convalescent COVID-19. The cDNA or gDNA used as material had been derived from T cells, B-cell-depleted T cells, or PBMCs.

V was pared by 1 base and J by 4 bases, with 14 bases between. Germline CDR1 SGHTA, CDR2 FQGNSA. There are 16 residues in the CDR3. Original handling: It was from reference gene primer amplification that nucleated cell counts were estimated. Sequencing used immunoSEQ multiplex PCR; TCRdb keeps in-frame clones, though not all of them. D and trimming were read from the DNA, whereas the V and J calls and clone size are those reported in that table. This table has 290,000 or so clones, around 87% appearing once. The sequencing sample was made of peripheral blood. The clonotype originates from a man between 65 and 85 years old with acute or convalescent COVID-19. V gene TRBV7-2 combines with J gene TRBJ1-3; D might be TRBD1 (5 bases). The CDR3 spells CASSLVPGIAGNTIYF. CDR3 in DNA: TGTGCCAGCAGCTTAGTTCCAGGGATCGCCGGAAACACCATATATTTT.